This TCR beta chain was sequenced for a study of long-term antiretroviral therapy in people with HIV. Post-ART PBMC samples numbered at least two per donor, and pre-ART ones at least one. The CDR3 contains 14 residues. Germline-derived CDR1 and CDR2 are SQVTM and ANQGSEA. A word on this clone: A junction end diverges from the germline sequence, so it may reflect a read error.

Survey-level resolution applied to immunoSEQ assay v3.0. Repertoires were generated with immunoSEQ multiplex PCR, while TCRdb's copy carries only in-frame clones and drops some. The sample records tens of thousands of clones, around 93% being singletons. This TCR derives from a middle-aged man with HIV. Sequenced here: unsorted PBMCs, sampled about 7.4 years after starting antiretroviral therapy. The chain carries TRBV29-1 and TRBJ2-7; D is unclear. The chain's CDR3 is CSVALGSPSHEQYF. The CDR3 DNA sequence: TGCAGCGTCGCGCTGGGATCTCCCTCCCACGAGCAGTACTTC.